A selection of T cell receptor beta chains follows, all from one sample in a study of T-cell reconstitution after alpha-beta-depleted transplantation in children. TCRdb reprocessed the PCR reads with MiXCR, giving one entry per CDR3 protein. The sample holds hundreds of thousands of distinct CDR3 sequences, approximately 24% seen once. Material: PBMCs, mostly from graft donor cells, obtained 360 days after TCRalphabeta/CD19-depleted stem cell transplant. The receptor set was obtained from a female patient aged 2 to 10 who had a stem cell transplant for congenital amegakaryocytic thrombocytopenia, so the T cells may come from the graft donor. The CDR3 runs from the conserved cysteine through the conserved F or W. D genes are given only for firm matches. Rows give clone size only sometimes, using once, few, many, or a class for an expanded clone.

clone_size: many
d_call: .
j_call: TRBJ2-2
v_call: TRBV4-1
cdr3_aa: CASSRTAITNTGELFF
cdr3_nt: TGCGCCAGCAGCCGGACAGCAATAACGAACACCGGGGAGCTGTTTTTT

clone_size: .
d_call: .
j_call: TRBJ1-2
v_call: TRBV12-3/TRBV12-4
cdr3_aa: CASSVPGGYTF
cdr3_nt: TGTGCCAGCAGTGTCCCCGGTGGCTACACCTTC

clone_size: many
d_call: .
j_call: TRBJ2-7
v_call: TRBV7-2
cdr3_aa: CASSLAAEIYEQYF
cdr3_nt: TGTGCCAGCAGCTTAGCGGCGGAAATCTACGAGCAGTACTTC

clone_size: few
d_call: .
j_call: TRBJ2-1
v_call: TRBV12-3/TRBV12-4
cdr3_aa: CASSSSYGPGGNEQFF
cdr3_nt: TGTGCCAGCAGCTCGTCTTATGGGCCTGGCGGGAATGAGCAGTTCTTC

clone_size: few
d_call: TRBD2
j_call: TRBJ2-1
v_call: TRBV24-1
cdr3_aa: CATSSGRARIYNEQFF
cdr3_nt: TGTGCCACCAGTAGCGGGAGGGCCCGCATCTACAATGAGCAGTTCTTC

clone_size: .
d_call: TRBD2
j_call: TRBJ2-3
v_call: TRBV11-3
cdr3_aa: CASSLQGLVTDTQYF
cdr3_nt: TGTGCCAGCAGCTTACAGGGACTAGTCACAGATACGCAGTATTTT

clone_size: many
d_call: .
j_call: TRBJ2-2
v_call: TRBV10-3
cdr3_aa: CAISDYVNTGELFF
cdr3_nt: TGTGCCATCAGTGATTACGTGAACACCGGGGAGCTGTTTTTT

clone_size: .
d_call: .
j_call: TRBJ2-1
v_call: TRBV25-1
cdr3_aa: CASVGPQLYNEQFF
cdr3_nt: TGTGCCAGCGTAGGGCCTCAACTATACAATGAGCAGTTCTTC

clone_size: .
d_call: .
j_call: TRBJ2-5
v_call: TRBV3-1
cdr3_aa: CASSQDLDQETQYF
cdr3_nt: TGTGCCAGCAGCCAAGATCTGGACCAAGAGACCCAGTACTTC

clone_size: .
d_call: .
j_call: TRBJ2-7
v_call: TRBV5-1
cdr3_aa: CASSPPDRPSYEQYF
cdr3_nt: TGCGCCAGCAGCCCACCTGACAGGCCCAGCTACGAGCAGTACTTC

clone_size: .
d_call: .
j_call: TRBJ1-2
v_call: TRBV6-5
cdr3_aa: CASTVRVGSYYGYTF
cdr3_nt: TGTGCCAGCACCGTGCGGGTAGGGTCTTACTATGGCTACACCTTC

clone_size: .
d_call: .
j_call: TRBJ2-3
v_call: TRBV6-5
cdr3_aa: CASSYYGGGTDTQYF
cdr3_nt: TGTGCCAGCAGTTATTACGGGGGAGGCACAGATACGCAGTATTTT

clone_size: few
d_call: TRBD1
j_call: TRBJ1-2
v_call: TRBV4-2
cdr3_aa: CASSGPGQGSYGYTF
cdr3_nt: TGTGCCAGCAGCGGACCGGGACAGGGGTCCTATGGCTACACCTTC

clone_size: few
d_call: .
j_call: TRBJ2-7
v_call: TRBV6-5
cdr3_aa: CASSYSSRANYEQYF
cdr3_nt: TGTGCCAGCAGTTACTCGAGCAGGGCTAACTACGAGCAGTACTTC

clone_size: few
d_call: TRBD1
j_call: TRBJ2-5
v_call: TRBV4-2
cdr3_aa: CASSHGTDKTAQYF
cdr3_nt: TGTGCCAGCAGCCACGGGACAGATAAGACGGCCCAGTACTTC

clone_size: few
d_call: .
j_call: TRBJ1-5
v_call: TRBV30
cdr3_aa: CAWSVGGYQPQHF
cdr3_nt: TGTGCCTGGAGTGTAGGGGGTTATCAGCCCCAGCATTTT

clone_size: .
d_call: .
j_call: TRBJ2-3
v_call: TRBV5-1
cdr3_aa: CAIPTEAVYTQYF
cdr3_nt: TGCGCCATCCCGACAGAGGCGGTTTATACGCAGTATTTT